This is a list of T cell receptor beta chains from one sample in a study of blood T cell repertoires in COVID-19. Sequencing was performed with immunoSEQ multiplex PCR; in TCRdb, only in-frame clones are kept and a portion is missing. The sample has about 280,000 clones; 80% to 90% are singletons. Sequences were obtained from peripheral blood. The receptors were sampled from a woman aged 45 to 65 who had recovered from COVID-19. Both conserved end residues are part of each CDR3. Each record gives: clone size, D gene, V gene, J gene, CDR3 DNA, CDR3 protein. D genes are given only for firm matches. Size is omitted from some rows. Given values are once, few, many or a class for expanded clones.

>many|.|TRBV28|TRBJ2-7
TGTGCCAGCGCACCCCAGGGCTCCTACGAGCAGTACTTC
CASAPQGSYEQYF
>.|.|TRBV6-6|TRBJ1-2
TGTGCCAGCAGGGAGGGGATGAATGGCTACACCTTC
CASREGMNGYTF
>.|TRBD2|TRBV2|TRBJ2-3
TGTGCCAGCAGTGCACTAGCGGGAGGGCCTAGCACAGATACGCAGTATTTT
CASSALAGGPSTDTQYF
>.|.|TRBV3-1/TRBV3-2|TRBJ1-3
TGTGCCAGCAGCCAAGGCGGCGGTGGAAACACCATATATTTT
CASSQGGGGNTIYF
>few|.|TRBV19|TRBJ1-6
TGTGCCAGTAGTGCGAAGACAGGTGATAATTCACCCCTCCACTTT
CASSAKTGDNSPLHF
>.|.|TRBV11-2|TRBJ2-2
TGTGCCAGCAGCCACAGGGCGAACACCGGGGAGCTGTTTTTT
CASSHRANTGELFF
>.|.|TRBV7-2|TRBJ1-2
TGTGCCAGCAGCTCACCGGACGGGAGAAGGTATGGCTACACCTTC
CASSSPDGRRYGYTF
>once|.|TRBV6-1|TRBJ1-3
TGTGCCAGCAGTGAGGGCCGGGACACCCCCACCTTT
CASSEGRDTPTF
>.|TRBD1|TRBV7-9|TRBJ1-1
TGTGCCCCAGGGGGGAACACTGAAGCTTTCTTT
CAPGGNTEAFF
>.|TRBD1|TRBV2|TRBJ2-3
TGTGCCAGCAGTAAACGGGGACAGGGGATAACAGATACGCAGTATTTT
CASSKRGQGITDTQYF
>.|.|TRBV7-2|TRBJ2-3
TGTGCCAGCAGCCTTAGCGCGACTAGCACAGATACGCAGTATTTT
CASSLSATSTDTQYF
>few|TRBD2|TRBV5-1|TRBJ2-1
TGCGCCAGCAGACGTAGCGGGGGGGCACCTAATGAGCAGTTCTTC
CASRRSGGAPNEQFF
>.|TRBD1|TRBV6-2/TRBV6-3|TRBJ1-2
TGTGCCAGCAGTTTCCGACAGGGGCAAGGAGGCTACACCTTC
CASSFRQGQGGYTF
>.|.|TRBV30|TRBJ1-2
TGTGCCTGGAGAAAGGGGTTCTACACCTTC
CAWRKGFYTF
>.|.|TRBV5-1|TRBJ2-7
TGCGCCAGCAGCTTGGAGGCGGCCTCCTACGAGCAGTACTTC
CASSLEAASYEQYF
>.|TRBD2|TRBV6-2/TRBV6-3|TRBJ2-3
TGTGCCAGCAGTGCCCGACTGCGGGGGGTGAAAGATACGCAGTATTTT
CASSARLRGVKDTQYF
>.|.|TRBV9|TRBJ1-2
TGTGCCAGCAGCGTAACCACAGGGAACTATGGCTACACCTTC
CASSVTTGNYGYTF
>.|.|TRBV21-1|TRBJ2-2
TGTTTAGGGGGAGGGGCGGACGGGGAGCTGTTTTTT
CLGGGADGELFF
>.|TRBD2|TRBV5-1|TRBJ2-2
TGCGCCAGCAGCACCAGCGGGGGGGCCGTGTACACCGGGGAGCTGTTTTTT
CASSTSGGAVYTGELFF
>.|.|TRBV3-1/TRBV3-2|TRBJ2-5
TGTGCCAGCAGCCAAGTGTGGGGGGAGGAGACCCAGTACTTC
CASSQVWGEETQYF
>once|TRBD1|TRBV6-5|TRBJ1-4
TGTGCCAGCAGTAGGGGGCAGGCTAATGAAAAACTGTTTTTT
CASSRGQANEKLFF
>.|TRBD2|TRBV18|TRBJ2-3
TGTGCCAGCTCAGCTATGACTAGCGGGAGCTCAGATACGCAGTATTTT
CASSAMTSGSSDTQYF
>.|.|TRBV6-1|TRBJ2-7
TGTGCCAGCAGTGACCCGGGGAGGGGGTCGTACGAGCAGTACTTC
CASSDPGRGSYEQYF
>.|.|TRBV2|TRBJ1-1
TGTGCCAGCAGTGTCCTCGCTGGCGGCACTGAAGCTTTCTTT
CASSVLAGGTEAFF
>.|TRBD1|TRBV12-3/TRBV12-4|TRBJ2-7
TGTGCCAGCAGTACCGGGACAGCCGAAGAGCAGTACTTC
CASSTGTAEEQYF
>.|TRBD1|TRBV24-1|TRBJ1-5
TGTGCCACCAGTGATCGACAGGGGTCGAGCAATCAGCCCCAGCATTTT
CATSDRQGSSNQPQHF
>.|TRBD2|TRBV12-3/TRBV12-4|TRBJ2-7
TGTGCCAGCAGCCCGAGCGGGAACTACGAGCAGTACTTC
CASSPSGNYEQYF
>.|TRBD2|TRBV28|TRBJ2-7
TGTGCCAGCCTAGCGGGTGGCTCCTACGAGCAGTACTTC
CASLAGGSYEQYF
>.|.|TRBV7-2|TRBJ1-1
TGTGCCAGCAGCTTAGTATCAGGGGCGAACACTGAAGCTTTCTTT
CASSLVSGANTEAFF
>.|TRBD2|TRBV27|TRBJ2-1
TGTGCCAGCAGTTTCGCGGCTGAGCGGGGGGGTCAGTTCTTC
CASSFAAERGGQFF
>.|.|TRBV11-2|TRBJ2-1
TGTGCCAGCAGTTCTTGGGGGGGCCCTGAGCAGTTCTTC
CASSSWGGPEQFF
>.|.|TRBV29-1|TRBJ1-1
TGCAGCGTCGAAACAGGGAAGAACACTGAAGCTTTCTTT
CSVETGKNTEAFF
>.|TRBD1|TRBV3-1/TRBV3-2|TRBJ1-2
TGTGCCAGCAGCTCGACAGGGGCACAGGGTGGCTACACCTTC
CASSSTGAQGGYTF
>.|.|TRBV6-2/TRBV6-3|TRBJ2-1
TGTGCCAGCAGTTACTCTTCGTACAATGAGCAGTTCTTC
CASSYSSYNEQFF
>.|TRBD1|TRBV5-6|TRBJ1-5
TGTGCCAGCAGCTTGAAGGGGACAGGGGGCCATCAGCCCCAGCATTTT
CASSLKGTGGHQPQHF
>.|.|TRBV5-6|TRBJ1-6
TGTGCCAGCAGTAGACAGGTTAATTCACCCCTCCACTTT
CASSRQVNSPLHF
>.|.|TRBV10-3|TRBJ2-7
TGTGCCACAAACCCCGGACAAGGGGGGGGTAGTGCCTACGAGCAGTACTTC
CATNPGQGGGSAYEQYF
>few|TRBD1|TRBV3-1/TRBV3-2|TRBJ1-3
TGTGCCAGCAGCCTCCAGGGGGAAGACACCATATATTTT
CASSLQGEDTIYF
>.|.|TRBV16|TRBJ1-2
TGTGCCAGCAGCCGCCGGGACTATGGCTACACCTTC
CASSRRDYGYTF
>.|.|TRBV19|TRBJ2-7
TGTGCCAGTAGTAGCCCCTCGTCGGGTCGGGGTGACGAGCAGTACTTC
CASSSPSSGRGDEQYF
>.|.|TRBV7-6|TRBJ2-5
TGTGCCAGCAGCTTAGTTGGTAGGGAAGGAGGGAAGACCCAGTACTTC
CASSLVGREGGKTQYF
>.|TRBD1|TRBV6-1|TRBJ2-5
TGTGCCAGCAGTGAAGTTTCAGGGGGTCGAGAGACCCAGTACTTC
CASSEVSGGRETQYF
>.|.|TRBV3-1/TRBV3-2|TRBJ2-1
TGTGCCAGCAGCCAAGATCCAGACTACAATGAGCAGTTCTTC
CASSQDPDYNEQFF